This TCR beta chain came from a study of regulatory T cells in long-lasting Graves disease. V gave up 5 bases and J gave up 0 bases, with 8 bases separating them. The CDR3 length is 14 residues. Germline values: CDR1 MNHEY, CDR2 SVGEGT. The time point: newly diagnosed GD, antithyroid drugs for less than 3 months. Making the TCR library involved RNA that had been extracted from PBMCs. Patients of an endocrinology department in Xi'an, China, were included. According to the study, TCR beta libraries were built with iRepertoire HTBI primers and CDR3-region Arm-PCR. Each CDR3 protein is one row after TCRdb ran MiXCR on the multiplex PCR reads. The table records about 470,000 distinct CDR3 sequences, around 15% of them present only once. These same records also appear under a second study, on T cells in Graves' hyperthyroidism and ophthalmopathy.

The chain couples TRBV6-2 or TRBV6-3 to TRBJ2-4; no clear D gene. This specimen consisted of peripheral blood mononuclear cells (PBMCs), obtained at new diagnosis, from a patient treated with antithyroid drugs. This clonotype was obtained from a man aged 35 to 55 with Graves disease. Here the CDR3 reads CASSDRVAKNIQYF. The CDR3, as DNA: TGTGCCAGCAGTGATAGGGTAGCCAAAAACATTCAGTACTTC.